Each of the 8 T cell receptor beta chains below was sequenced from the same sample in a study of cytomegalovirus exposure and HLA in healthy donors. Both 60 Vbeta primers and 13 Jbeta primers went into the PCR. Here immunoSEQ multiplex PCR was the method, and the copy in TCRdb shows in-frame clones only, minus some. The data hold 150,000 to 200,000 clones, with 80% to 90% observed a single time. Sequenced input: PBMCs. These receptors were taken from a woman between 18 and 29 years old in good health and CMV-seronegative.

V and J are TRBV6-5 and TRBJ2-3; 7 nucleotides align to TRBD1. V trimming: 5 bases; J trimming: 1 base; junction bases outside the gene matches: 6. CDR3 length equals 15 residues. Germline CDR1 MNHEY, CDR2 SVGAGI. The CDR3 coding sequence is TGTGCCAGCAGTGTACAGGGGATCGGCACAGATACGCAGTATTTT. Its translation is CASSVQGIGTDTQYF.

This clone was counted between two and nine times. CDR3 sequence (DNA): TGTGCCAGCAGGGCTAGCGGGAGCCCGGGGGAGCAGTACTTC. It specifies CASRASGSPGEQYF. The V gene is TRBV6-1, the J gene TRBJ2-7; 10 nucleotides agree with TRBD2. Trimming removed 6 bases from V and 7 bases from J; junction bases left unmatched: 9. The germline gives CDR1 MNHNS, CDR2 SASEGT. This CDR3 spans 14 amino acids.

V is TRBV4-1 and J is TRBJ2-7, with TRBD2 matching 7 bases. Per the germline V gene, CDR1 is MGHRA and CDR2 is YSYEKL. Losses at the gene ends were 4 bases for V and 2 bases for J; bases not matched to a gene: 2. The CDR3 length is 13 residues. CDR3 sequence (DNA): TGCGCCAGCAGCCGAGGACTAGCCTACGAGCAGTACTTC. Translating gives CASSRGLAYEQYF.

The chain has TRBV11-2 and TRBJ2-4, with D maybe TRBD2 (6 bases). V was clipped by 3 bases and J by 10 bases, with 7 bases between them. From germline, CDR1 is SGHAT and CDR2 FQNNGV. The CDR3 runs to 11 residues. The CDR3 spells CASSLGGIQYF. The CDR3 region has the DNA TGTGCCAGCAGCTTGGGGGGAATTCAGTACTTC.

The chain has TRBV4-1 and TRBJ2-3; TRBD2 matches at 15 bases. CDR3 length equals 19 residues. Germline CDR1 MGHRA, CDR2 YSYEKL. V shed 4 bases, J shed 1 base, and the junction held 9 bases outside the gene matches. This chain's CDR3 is CASSRIAGLAGGGTDTQYF. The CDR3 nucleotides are TGCGCCAGCAGCCGGATAGCGGGACTAGCGGGAGGAGGCACAGATACGCAGTATTTT.

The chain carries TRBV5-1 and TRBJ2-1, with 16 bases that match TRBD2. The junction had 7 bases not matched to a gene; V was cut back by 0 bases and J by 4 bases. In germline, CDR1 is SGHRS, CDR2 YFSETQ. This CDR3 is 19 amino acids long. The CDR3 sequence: CASSLEGLAGGPWYNEQFF. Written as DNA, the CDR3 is TGCGCCAGCAGCTTGGAGGGACTAGCGGGAGGGCCGTGGTACAATGAGCAGTTCTTC.

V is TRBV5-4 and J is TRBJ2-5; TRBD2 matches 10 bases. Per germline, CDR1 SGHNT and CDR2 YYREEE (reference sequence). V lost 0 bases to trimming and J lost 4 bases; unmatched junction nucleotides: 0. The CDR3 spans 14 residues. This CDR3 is CASSLGLAGETQYF. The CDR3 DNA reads TGTGCCAGCAGCTTGGGACTAGCGGGAGAGACCCAGTACTTC.

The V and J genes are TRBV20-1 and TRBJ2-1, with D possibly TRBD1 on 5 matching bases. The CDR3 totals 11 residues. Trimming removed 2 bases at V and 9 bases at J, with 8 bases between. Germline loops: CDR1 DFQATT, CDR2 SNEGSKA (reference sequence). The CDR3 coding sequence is TGCAGTGCTAGACAGGGCTCTGAGCAGTTCTTC. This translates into CSARQGSEQFF.